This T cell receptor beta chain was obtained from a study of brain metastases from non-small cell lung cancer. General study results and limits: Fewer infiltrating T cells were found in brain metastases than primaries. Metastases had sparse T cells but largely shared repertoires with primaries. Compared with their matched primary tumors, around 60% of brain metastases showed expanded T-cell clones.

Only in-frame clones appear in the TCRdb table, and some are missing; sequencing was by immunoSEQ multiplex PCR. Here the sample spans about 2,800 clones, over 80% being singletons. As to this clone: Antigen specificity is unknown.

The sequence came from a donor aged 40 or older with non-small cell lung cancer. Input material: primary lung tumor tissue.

The CDR3 DNA follows: TGTGCCAGCAGACGACGGCTACTCAATCAGCCCCAGCATTTT. Protein product: CASRRRLLNQPQHF. This sequence joins TRBV6-5 and TRBJ1-5; D gene ambiguous. Trimming took 6 bases from V and 3 from J, leaving 12 bases between them. CDR1 and CDR2 (germline): MNHEY, SVGAGI. The CDR3 has 14 residues.